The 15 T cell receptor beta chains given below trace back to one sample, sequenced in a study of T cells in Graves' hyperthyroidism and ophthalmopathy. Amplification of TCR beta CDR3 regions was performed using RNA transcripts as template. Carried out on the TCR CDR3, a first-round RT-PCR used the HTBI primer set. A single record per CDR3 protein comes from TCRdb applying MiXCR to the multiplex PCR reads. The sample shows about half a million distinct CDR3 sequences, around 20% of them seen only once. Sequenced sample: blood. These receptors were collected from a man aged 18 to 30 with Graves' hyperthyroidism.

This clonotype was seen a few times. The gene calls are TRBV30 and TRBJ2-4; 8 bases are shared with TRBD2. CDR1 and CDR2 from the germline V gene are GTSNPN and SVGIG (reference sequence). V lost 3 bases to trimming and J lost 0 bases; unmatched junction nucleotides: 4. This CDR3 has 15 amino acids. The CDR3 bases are TGTGCCTGGAGCGGGACTAGTCTAGCCAAAAACATTCAGTACTTC. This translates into CAWSGTSLAKNIQYF.

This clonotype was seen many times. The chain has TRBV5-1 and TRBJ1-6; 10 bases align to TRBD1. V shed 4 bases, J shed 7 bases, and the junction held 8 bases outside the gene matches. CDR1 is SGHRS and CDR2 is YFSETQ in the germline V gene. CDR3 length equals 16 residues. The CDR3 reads CASSNSGTGANSPLHF. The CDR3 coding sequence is TGCGCCAGCAGCAATTCCGGGACAGGGGCAAATTCACCCCTCCACTTT.

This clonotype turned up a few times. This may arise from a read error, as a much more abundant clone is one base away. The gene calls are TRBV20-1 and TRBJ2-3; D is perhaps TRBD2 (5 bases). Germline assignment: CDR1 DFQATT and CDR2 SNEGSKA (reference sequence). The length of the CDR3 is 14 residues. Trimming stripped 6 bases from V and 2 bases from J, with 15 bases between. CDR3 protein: CSALSSRATDTQYF. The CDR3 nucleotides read TGCAGTGCCCTCTCCTCGAGGGCCACAGATACGCAGTATTTT.

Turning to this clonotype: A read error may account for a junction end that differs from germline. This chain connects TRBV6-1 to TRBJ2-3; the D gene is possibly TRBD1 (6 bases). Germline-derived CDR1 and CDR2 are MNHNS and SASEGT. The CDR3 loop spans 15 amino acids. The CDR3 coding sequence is TGTGTCAGCGACCCCAATCAGGGGAGCACAGATACGCAGTATTTT. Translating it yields CVSDPNQGSTDTQYF.

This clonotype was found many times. The CDR3 loop reads CASSPEGELYGYTF. The CDR3 DNA sequence: TGCGCCAGCAGCCCGGAGGGGGAACTCTATGGCTACACCTTC. The chain has TRBV5-1 and TRBJ1-2; possibly TRBD1 for D (6 bases). Trimming removed 4 bases from V and 4 bases from J, with 14 bases in between. CDR3 length: 14 residues. Germline V gives CDR1 SGHRS, CDR2 YFSETQ. The complete variable domain, with remaining parts taken from reference TRBV5-1 and TRBJ1-2, reads KAGVTQTPRYLIKTRGQQVTLSCSPISGHRSVSWYQQTPGQGLQFLFEYFSETQRNKGNFPGRFSGRQFSNSRSEMNVSTLELGDSALYLCASSPEGELYGYTFGSGTRLTVV.

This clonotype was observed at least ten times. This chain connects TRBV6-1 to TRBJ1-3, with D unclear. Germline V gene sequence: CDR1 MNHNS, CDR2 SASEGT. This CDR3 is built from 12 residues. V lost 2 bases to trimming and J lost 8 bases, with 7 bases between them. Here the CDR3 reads CASSERRDTIYF. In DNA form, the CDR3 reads TGTGCCAGCAGTGAAAGGCGAGACACCATATATTTT.

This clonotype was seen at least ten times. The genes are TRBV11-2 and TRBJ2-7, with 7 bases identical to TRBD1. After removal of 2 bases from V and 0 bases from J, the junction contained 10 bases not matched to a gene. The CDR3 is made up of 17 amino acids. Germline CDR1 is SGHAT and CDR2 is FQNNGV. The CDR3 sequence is CASSLMGQGVLSYEQYF. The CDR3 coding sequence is TGTGCCAGCAGCTTAATGGGGCAGGGGGTACTCTCCTACGAGCAGTACTTC. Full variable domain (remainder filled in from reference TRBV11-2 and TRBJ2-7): EAGVAQSPRYKIIEKRQSVAFWCNPISGHATLYWYQQILGQGPKLLIQFQNNGVVDDSQLPKDRFSAERLKGVDSTLKIQPAKLEDSAVYLCASSLMGQGVLSYEQYFGPGTRLTVT.

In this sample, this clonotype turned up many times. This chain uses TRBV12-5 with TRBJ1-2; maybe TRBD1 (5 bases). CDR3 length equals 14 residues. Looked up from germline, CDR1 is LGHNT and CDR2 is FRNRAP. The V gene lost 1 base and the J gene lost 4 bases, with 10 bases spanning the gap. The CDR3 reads CASGLATVPYGYTF. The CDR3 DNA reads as TGTGCTAGTGGTTTGGCGACAGTTCCCTATGGCTACACCTTC.

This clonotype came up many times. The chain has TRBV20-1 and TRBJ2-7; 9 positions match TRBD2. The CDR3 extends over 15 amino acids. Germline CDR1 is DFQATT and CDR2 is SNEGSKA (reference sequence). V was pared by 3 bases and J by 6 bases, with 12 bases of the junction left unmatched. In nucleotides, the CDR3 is TGCAGTGCTAGGGAACCAACGCTAGCGGGGATCGAGCAGTACTTC. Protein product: CSAREPTLAGIEQYF.

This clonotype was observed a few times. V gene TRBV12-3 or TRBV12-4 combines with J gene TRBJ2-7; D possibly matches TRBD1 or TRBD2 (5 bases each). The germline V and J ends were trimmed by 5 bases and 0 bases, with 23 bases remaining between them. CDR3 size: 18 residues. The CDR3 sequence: CASSPSGTVGLFSYEQYF. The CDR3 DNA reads TGTGCCAGCAGTCCCTCCGGGACCGTTGGGTTGTTCTCCTACGAGCAGTACTTC.

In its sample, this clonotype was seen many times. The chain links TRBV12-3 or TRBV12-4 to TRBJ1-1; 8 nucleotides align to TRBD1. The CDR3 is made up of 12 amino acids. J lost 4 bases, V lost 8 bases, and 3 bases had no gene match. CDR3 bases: TGTGCCAGCCAGGGGGCTCCCACTGAAGCTTTCTTT. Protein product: CASQGAPTEAFF.

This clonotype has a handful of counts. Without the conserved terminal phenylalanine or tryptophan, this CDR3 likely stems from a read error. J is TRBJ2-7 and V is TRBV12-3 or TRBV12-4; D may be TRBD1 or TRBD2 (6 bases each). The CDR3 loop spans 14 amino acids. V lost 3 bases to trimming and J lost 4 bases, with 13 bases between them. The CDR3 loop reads CASSFSGGGYEQYL. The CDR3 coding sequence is TGTGCCAGCAGTTTCTCCGGGGGCGGGTACGAGCAGTACCTC.

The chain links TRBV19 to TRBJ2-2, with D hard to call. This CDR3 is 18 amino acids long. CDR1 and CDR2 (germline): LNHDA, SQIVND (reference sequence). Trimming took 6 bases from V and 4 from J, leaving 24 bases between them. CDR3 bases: TGTGCCAGTAGCAAGCGTAGCCCGGAGAATTATGTCACCGGGGAGCTGTTTTTT. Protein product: CASSKRSPENYVTGELFF.

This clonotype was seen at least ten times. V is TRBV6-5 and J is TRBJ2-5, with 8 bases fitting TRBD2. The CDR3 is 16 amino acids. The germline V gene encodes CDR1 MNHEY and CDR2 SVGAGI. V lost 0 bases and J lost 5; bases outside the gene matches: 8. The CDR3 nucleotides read TGTGCCAGCAGTTACTCCTGGACTAGCTCCGTCGAGACCCAGTACTTC. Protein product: CASSYSWTSSVETQYF.

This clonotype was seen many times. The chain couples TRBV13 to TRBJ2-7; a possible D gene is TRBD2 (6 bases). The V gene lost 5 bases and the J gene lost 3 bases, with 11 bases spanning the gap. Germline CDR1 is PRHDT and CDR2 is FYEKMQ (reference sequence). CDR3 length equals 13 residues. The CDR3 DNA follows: TGTGCCAGCAGCGGCGGGGCGGGCTACGAGCAGTACTTC. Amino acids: CASSGGAGYEQYF.